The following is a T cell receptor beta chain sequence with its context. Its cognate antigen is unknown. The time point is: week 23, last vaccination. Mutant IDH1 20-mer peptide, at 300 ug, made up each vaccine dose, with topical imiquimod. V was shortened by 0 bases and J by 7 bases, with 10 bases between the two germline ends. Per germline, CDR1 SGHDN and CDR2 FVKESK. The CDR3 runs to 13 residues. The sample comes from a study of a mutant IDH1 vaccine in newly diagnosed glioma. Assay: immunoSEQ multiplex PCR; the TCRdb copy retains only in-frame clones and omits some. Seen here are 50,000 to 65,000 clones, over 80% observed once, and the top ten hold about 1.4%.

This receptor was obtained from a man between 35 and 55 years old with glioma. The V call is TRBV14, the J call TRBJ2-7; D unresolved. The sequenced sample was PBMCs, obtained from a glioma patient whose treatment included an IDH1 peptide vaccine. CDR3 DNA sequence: TGTGCCAGCAGCCAAGAAAGACTCGGGGAGCAGTACTTC. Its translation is CASSQERLGEQYF. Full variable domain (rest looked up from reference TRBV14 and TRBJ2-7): EAGVTQFPSHSVIEKGQTVTLRCDPISGHDNLYWYRRVMGKEIKFLLHFVKESKQDESGMPNNRFLAERTGGTYSTLKVQPAELEDSGVYFCASSQERLGEQYFGPGTRLTVT.